This T cell receptor (beta chain) came from a study of metastatic and nonmetastatic thyroid tumors. Study background: Both malignant and benign thyroid patients supplied peripheral blood and tumor or nodule tissue samples, across which the repertoires of these patients were then compared. Notes on the study in general: Malignant thyroid tumors reportedly exceeded benign nodules significantly in TCR beta diversity, with the difference appearing in blood and tumor.

Treatment of any kind had been given to no patient before thyroid surgery. The table lists this clone with a few counts. The antigen is undetermined. Original processing notes: Variation in CDR3 across clinicopathological groups served as the basis for constructing a distant-metastasis classifier in papillary thyroid cancer. TCRdb called clones again from the PCR reads with MiXCR. The V and J calls and clone size are TCRdb's, not the authors'. The sample holds approximately 30,000 clones, around 17% seen once. Trimming took off 6 bases at V and 7 bases at J, with 10 bases between the two ends. CDR1 LNHDA and CDR2 SQIVND come from the germline V gene (reference sequence). This CDR3 has 12 residues.

V and J are TRBV19 and TRBJ1-5; D gene ambiguous. Sequencing input: blood. This sequence was found in a male donor with papillary thyroid cancer or a benign thyroid nodule (not recorded which). Some clones in this sample may be carry-over from other donors' samples. The chain's CDR3 is CASSSFGQPQHF. The CDR3 DNA is TGTGCCAGTAGCTCGTTTGGGCAGCCCCAGCATTTT.